The sequence of this T cell receptor (beta chain) was determined in a study of metastatic and nonmetastatic thyroid tumors. Study-wide background: Repertoires from blood and tumor or nodule tissue of malignant and benign thyroid patients were compared. Study outcomes and limitations: For both blood and tumor, malignant thyroid tumors reportedly showed significantly higher TCR beta diversity than benign nodules did.

No treatment of any kind had been given to any patient before thyroid surgery. V lost 1 base and J lost 6; bases outside the gene matches: 9. The CDR3 is 18 amino acids. From germline, CDR1 is MNHEY and CDR2 SVGAGI. Original processing notes: Differences in CDR3 between clinicopathological groups were drawn on to build a classifier intended to discriminate distant-metastatic papillary thyroid cancer patients. TCRdb re-called the PCR reads with MiXCR. TCRdb, not the original authors, processed these V and J calls. The sample holds about 82,000 clones, roughly an eighth seen once. This clone has a count of ten or more. The antigen remains undetermined.

The chain recombines TRBV6-5 with TRBJ2-3; TRBD2 agrees at 14 bases. The specimen was tumor tissue. The TCR originated in a female donor with papillary thyroid cancer or a benign thyroid nodule (not recorded which). Some clones in this sample may be carry-over from other donors' samples. The CDR3 here is CASSYYGTSGSLMDTQYF. CDR3 nucleotide sequence: TGTGCCAGCAGTTACTACGGGACTAGCGGGAGTCTAATGGATACGCAGTATTTT.